These 15 T cell receptor beta chains share one sample of origin, sequenced in a study of CD8+CD57+ T cells in acquired aplastic anemia. Investigators profiled TCR beta VDJ and CDR3 from genomic DNA template. One entry per CDR3 protein results from TCRdb running MiXCR on the reads. Of around 430,000 distinct CDR3 sequences in the sample, about a third are singletons; the top ten hold about 0.8%. Patients who underwent sequencing had shown CD8+CD57+ cell expansion by flow cytometry. The sequencing input was sorted CD4+, CD8+, or CD8+CD57+ T cells (not recorded which) from PBMCs. The receptors shown here come from a human donor with aplastic anemia.

Many counts were recorded for this clonotype. The chain couples TRBV4-2 to TRBJ2-7; 7 positions agree with TRBD1. Germline V gives CDR1 LGHNA, CDR2 YNFKEQ. J gave up 4 bases and V 3 bases, and 6 bases lay outside the gene matches. The CDR3 is made up of 14 amino acids. The DNA for the CDR3 is TGTGCCAGCAGCCAGCGAGACAGGGAATACGAGCAGTACTTC. This encodes CASSQRDREYEQYF.

The J gene is TRBJ1-5, the V gene TRBV6-5; 9 nucleotides align to TRBD1. Germline V gene lookup returns CDR1 MNHEY and CDR2 SVGAGI. CDR3 length: 15 amino acids. The V segment lost 5 bases and the J segment 5 bases; nucleotides outside the gene matches: 7. In nucleotides, the CDR3 is TGTGCCAGCAGTCACGGACAGGGGCCTTATCAGCCCCAGCATTTT. Protein product: CASSHGQGPYQPQHF.

This chain uses TRBV5-6 with TRBJ2-1; 12 positions match TRBD2. Trimming cost V 8 bases and J 6 bases; bases outside gene matches: 3. Germline assignment: CDR1 SGHDT and CDR2 YYEEEE. The CDR3 consists of 13 residues. This CDR3 reads CASETSGSNEQFF. CDR3 DNA sequence: TGTGCCAGTGAGACTAGCGGGAGCAATGAGCAGTTCTTC.

The chain recombines TRBV9 with TRBJ2-3, with D tentatively TRBD1 or TRBD2 (7 bases each). CDR1 and CDR2 from the germline V gene are SGDLS and YYNGEE. The V end was cut by 0 bases, the J end by 2 bases, with 13 bases between. The length of the CDR3 is 16 residues. The CDR3 sequence: CASSVAGGAPTDTQYF. In DNA form, the CDR3 reads TGTGCCAGCAGCGTAGCAGGGGGGGCGCCCACAGATACGCAGTATTTT.

In this sample, this clonotype turned up many times. This rearrangement joins TRBV12-3 or TRBV12-4 to TRBJ2-3, with 7 bases that match TRBD2. This CDR3 comprises 14 residues. V lost 8 bases, J lost 6 bases, and 11 bases stayed unmatched. The chain's CDR3 is CASSIREARDTQYF. CDR3 DNA sequence: TGTGCCAGCTCAATACGGGAGGCAAGGGATACGCAGTATTTT.

The rearrangement joins TRBV30 to TRBJ1-2; D not resolved. The CDR3 has 13 amino acids. Germline values: CDR1 GTSNPN, CDR2 SVGIG (reference sequence). Trimming shortened V by 3 bases and J by 1 base, and 9 bases separated the two germline ends. The CDR3 is CAWRPTVNYGYTF. The DNA of the CDR3 is TGTGCCTGGAGACCAACAGTTAACTATGGCTACACCTTC.

A word on this clonotype: Since no conserved phenylalanine or tryptophan closes the CDR3, a read error is the likely cause. This chain joins TRBV20-1 and TRBJ2-3; TRBD2 agrees at 7 bases. With 5 bases clipped from V and 1 base from J, the junction kept 9 bases outside the gene matches. The CDR3 has 15 residues. Germline assignment: CDR1 DFQATT and CDR2 SNEGSKA (reference sequence). DNA of the CDR3: TGCAGTGCTTACTCCTCCCGGGGGGGCACAGATACGCAGTATTCT. Translating gives CSAYSSRGGTDTQYS.

The V call is TRBV28, the J call TRBJ1-5; the match to TRBD1 covers 7 bases. Germline CDR1 is MDHEN and CDR2 is SYDVKM. The CDR3 loop spans 17 amino acids. The trim removed 4 bases at V and 1 base at J, leaving 10 bases unmatched. CDR3 residues: CASSSNQGVGSNQPQHF. The CDR3 DNA follows: TGTGCCAGCAGTTCCAACCAGGGGGTAGGAAGCAATCAGCCCCAGCATTTT.

There are many counts of this clonotype. One end of the junction does not line up with germline, which may come from a read error. J is TRBJ1-6 and V is TRBV29-1; D is unresolved. The CDR3 extends over 13 amino acids. Per germline, CDR1 SQVTM and CDR2 ANQGSEA. Written as DNA, the CDR3 is TGCAGCGTTCAAGAGAATTTCAATTCACCCCTCCACTTT. This encodes CSVQENFNSPLHF.

This clonotype was recorded at least ten times. The gene calls are TRBV19 and TRBJ1-5; 7 nucleotides agree with TRBD1. Germline V gives CDR1 LNHDA, CDR2 SQIVND (reference sequence). The junction had 11 bases not matched to a gene; V was cut back by 7 bases and J by 8 bases. The CDR3 contains 14 residues. This CDR3 is CASIRTGVLEPQHF. CDR3 bases: TGTGCCAGTATAAGAACAGGGGTGTTGGAGCCCCAGCATTTT.

J is TRBJ1-5 and V is TRBV19; D might be TRBD1 (5 bases). The germline gives CDR1 LNHDA, CDR2 SQIVND (reference sequence). The ends were cut back, 9 bases at V and 7 bases at J, with 22 bases in the middle. This CDR3 spans 15 amino acids. The DNA of the CDR3 is TGTGCCAGCCTTGGGCCTGGCAGGGACCGACAGCCCCAGCATTTT. It specifies CASLGPGRDRQPQHF.

The rearrangement uses TRBV5-5 and TRBJ1-6; 11 bases align to TRBD1. The CDR3 contains 16 residues. V shed 3 bases, J shed 7 bases, and the junction held 6 bases outside the gene matches. Germline assignment: CDR1 SGHKS and CDR2 YYEKEE (reference sequence). The CDR3 spells CASSSTGTGGNSPLHF. CDR3 sequence (DNA): TGTGCCAGCAGCTCTACCGGGACAGGGGGAAATTCACCCCTCCACTTT.

This clonotype came up many times. This rearrangement joins TRBV24-1 to TRBJ2-3; 14 bases are a match to TRBD2. Germline values: CDR1 KGHDR, CDR2 SFDVKD. The CDR3 covers 18 residues. The V gene end was trimmed by 4 bases and the J gene end by 3 bases; junction bases not matched to a gene: 8. The CDR3 sequence is CATSEPGLAGVWTDTQYF. The CDR3 bases are TGTGCCACCAGTGAGCCGGGACTAGCGGGAGTGTGGACAGATACGCAGTATTTT.

The rearrangement joins TRBV6-1 to TRBJ1-2; TRBD1 might be the D (5 bases). The CDR3 runs to 14 residues. V was trimmed by 7 bases and J by 2 bases, leaving 14 bases between them. CDR1 is MNHNS, CDR2 SASEGT, per germline. CDR3 residues: CASKPHDRNYGYTF. DNA of the CDR3: TGTGCCAGCAAACCCCACGACAGAAACTATGGCTACACCTTC.

This chain links TRBV20-1 with TRBJ2-5; perhaps TRBD1 as D (5 bases). With 3 bases removed from V and 4 bases from J, the gap between germline ends came to 12 bases. CDR3 length: 13 residues. The germline V gene has CDR1 DFQATT and CDR2 SNEGSKA (reference sequence). The CDR3 protein is CSASSGRRETQYF. The DNA for the CDR3 is TGCAGTGCTAGTTCAGGGCGTCGAGAGACCCAGTACTTC.